A single sample gave rise to the 9 T cell receptor beta chains below, sequenced in a study of T cells in Graves' hyperthyroidism and ophthalmopathy. TCR beta CDR3 sequences were amplified from RNA transcripts. With the HTBI primer set, the TCR CDR3 went through a first round of RT-PCR. TCRdb passed the multiplex PCR reads through MiXCR, listing each CDR3 protein once. The sample gives around 580,000 distinct CDR3 sequences, over 15% of which show up once; about 20% is in the top ten. The sequenced sample consisted of blood. Every receptor here comes from a young woman with Graves' hyperthyroidism.

This clonotype was detected ten times or more. The chain joins TRBV7-8 to TRBJ2-3, with a weak D call TRBD2 (6 bases). The CDR3 has 15 amino acids. The ends were cut back, 5 bases at V and 0 bases at J, with 12 bases in the middle. Germline V gene lookup returns CDR1 SGHVS and CDR2 FQNEAQ. CDR3 amino acids: CASSQTSSSTDTQYF. The CDR3, as DNA: TGTGCCAGCAGCCAGACTAGTTCCAGCACAGATACGCAGTATTTT.

V is TRBV29-1 and J is TRBJ2-5, with 9 bases aligning to TRBD1. This CDR3 has 14 amino acids. V lost 0 bases, J lost 3 bases, and 2 bases stayed unmatched. Germline CDR1 and CDR2: SQVTM and ANQGSEA. CDR3 loop: CSVEDWTGEETQYF. The DNA of the CDR3 is TGCAGCGTTGAAGATTGGACAGGGGAAGAGACCCAGTACTTC.

Of note for this clonotype: Just one base apart from a much larger clone, this may be a read error. In this CDR3 the conserved last residue, phenylalanine or tryptophan, is missing, so a read error is likely. The V and J genes are TRBV3-1 and TRBJ2-7; perhaps TRBD1 as D (5 bases). CDR3 length: 16 amino acids. Trimming cost V 0 bases and J 3 bases, with 15 bases left between them. From germline, CDR1 is LGHDT and CDR2 YNNKEL (reference sequence). Written as DNA, the CDR3 is TGTGCCAGCAGCCAAGAGGGGCAGTACCCTTACTACGAGCAGTACTCC. This sequence encodes CASSQEGQYPYYEQYS.

The chain links TRBV4-1 to TRBJ1-2; D gene uncertain. The V end lost 0 bases, the J end lost 2 bases, and 13 bases lay between the germline ends. Germline loops: CDR1 MGHRA, CDR2 YSYEKL. The CDR3 spans 16 residues. Here the CDR3 DNA reads TGCGCCAGCAGCCAAGATGTTACAGCTTCAAACTATGGCTACACCTTC. It encodes CASSQDVTASNYGYTF.

The V and J genes are TRBV4-1 and TRBJ2-5, with 7 bases that match TRBD2. The V segment lost 3 bases and the J segment 1 base; nucleotides outside the gene matches: 8. The CDR3 is made up of 16 amino acids. CDR1 is MGHRA and CDR2 is YSYEKL in the germline V gene. CDR3 sequence: CASSQLTAGLQETQYF. In DNA form, the CDR3 reads TGCGCCAGCAGCCAGCTCACAGCGGGACTCCAAGAGACCCAGTACTTC.

J is TRBJ2-4 and V is TRBV7-8; TRBD1 agrees at 9 bases. The CDR3 is 16 amino acids. The junction had 6 bases not matched to a gene; V was cut back by 5 bases and J by 1 base. Germline V lookup: CDR1 SGHVS, CDR2 FQNEAQ. CDR3 sequence reads: CASSLRDREAKNIQYF. The CDR3 coding sequence is TGTGCCAGCAGCCTCCGGGACAGGGAGGCCAAAAACATTCAGTACTTC. The full variable domain, rest sourced from reference TRBV7-8 and TRBJ2-4, is GAGVSQSPRYKVAKRGQDVALRCDPISGHVSLFWYQQALGQGPEFLTYFQNEAQLDKSGLPSDRFFAERPEGSVSTLKIQRTQQEDSAVYLCASSLRDREAKNIQYFGAGTRLSVL.

The CDR3 sequence is CASSLGQGRDTEAFF. DNA for the CDR3: TGTGCCAGCAGCTTGGGACAGGGAAGGGACACTGAAGCTTTCTTT. The V gene is TRBV7-8, the J gene TRBJ1-1, with 9 positions matching TRBD1. The length of the CDR3 is 15 residues. CDR1 SGHVS and CDR2 FQNEAQ come from the germline V gene. Germline trimming cut 3 bases from V and 3 bases from J; bases unmatched to any gene: 5. The full variable domain, its missing parts supplied by reference TRBV7-8 and TRBJ1-1, is GAGVSQSPRYKVAKRGQDVALRCDPISGHVSLFWYQQALGQGPEFLTYFQNEAQLDKSGLPSDRFFAERPEGSVSTLKIQRTQQEDSAVYLCASSLGQGRDTEAFFGQGTRLTVV.

The CDR3 is CASSPLAGGLSSYNEQFF. CDR3 sequence (DNA): TGTGCCAGCTCACCCCTAGCGGGAGGGCTGAGCTCCTACAATGAGCAGTTCTTC. This rearrangement joins TRBV18 to TRBJ2-1; 12 bases are a match to TRBD2. Germline CDR1 and CDR2: KGHSH and LQKENI. The junction had 6 bases not matched to a gene; V was cut back by 3 bases and J by 0 bases. This CDR3 is 18 amino acids long.

At least ten counts were recorded for this clonotype. This rearrangement joins TRBV7-2 to TRBJ2-7; possible D gene TRBD2, 5 bases. V was trimmed by 2 bases and J by 0 bases, leaving 11 bases between them. This CDR3 has 15 residues. Germline loops: CDR1 SGHTA, CDR2 FQGNSA. CDR3 in amino acids: CASSLRGKNSYEQYF. CDR3 sequence (DNA): TGTGCCAGCAGCTTACGGGGTAAAAACTCCTACGAGCAGTACTTC. The full variable domain, in which reference TRBV7-2 and TRBJ2-7 provide the parts outside the CDR3, is GAGVSQSPSNKVTEKGKDVELRCDPISGHTALYWYRQSLGQGLEFLIYFQGNSAPDKSGLPSDRFSAERTGGSVSTLTIQRTQQEDSAVYLCASSLRGKNSYEQYFGPGTRLTVT.